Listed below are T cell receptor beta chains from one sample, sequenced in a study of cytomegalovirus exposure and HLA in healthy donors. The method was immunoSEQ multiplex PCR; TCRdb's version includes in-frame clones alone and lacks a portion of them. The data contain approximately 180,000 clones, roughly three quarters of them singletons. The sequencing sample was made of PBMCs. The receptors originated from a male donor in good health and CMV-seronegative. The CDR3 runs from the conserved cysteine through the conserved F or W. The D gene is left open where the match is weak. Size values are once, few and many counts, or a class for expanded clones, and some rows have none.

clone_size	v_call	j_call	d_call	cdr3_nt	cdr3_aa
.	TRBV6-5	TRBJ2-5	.	TGTGCCAGCAGTTACGCGGGAGAGACCCAGTACTTC	CASSYAGETQYF
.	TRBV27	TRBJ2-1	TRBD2	TGTGCCAGCAGTTTATGGCGGGGGGGAGGGAGTGAGCAGTTCTTC	CASSLWRGGGSEQFF
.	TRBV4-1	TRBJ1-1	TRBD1	TGCGCCAGCAGCCAACAACAGGGGATTCACACTGAAGCTTTCTTT	CASSQQQGIHTEAFF
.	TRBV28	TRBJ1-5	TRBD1	TGTGCCAGCAGTTCTGGACAGGGGAAACAGCCCCAGCATTTT	CASSSGQGKQPQHF
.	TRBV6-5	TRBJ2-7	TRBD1	TGTGCCAGCAGAGCCGGGACAGGGACTCACGAGCAGTACTTC	CASRAGTGTHEQYF
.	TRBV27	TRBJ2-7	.	TGTGCCAGCAGTTTGGGCAGGGCCTACGAGCAGTACTTC	CASSLGRAYEQYF
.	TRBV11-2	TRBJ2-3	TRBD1	TGTGCCAGCACCGTAAGACAGGGCAGCACAGATACGCAGTATTTT	CASTVRQGSTDTQYF
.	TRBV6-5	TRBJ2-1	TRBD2	TGTGCCAGCAGTTACCTGGCGGGAGGCTACAATGAGCAGTTCTTC	CASSYLAGGYNEQFF
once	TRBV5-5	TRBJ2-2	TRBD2	TGTGCCAGCAGCTTGCAGGCTAGCGGGGGGGTGAACACCGGGGAGCTGTTTTTT	CASSLQASGGVNTGELFF
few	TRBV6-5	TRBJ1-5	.	TGTGCCAGCAGTTACTCCAACTACAATCAGCCCCAGCATTTT	CASSYSNYNQPQHF
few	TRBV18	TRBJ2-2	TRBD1	TGTGCCAGCTCACCAGACAGGGGTCCCGTGACCGGGGAGCTGTTTTTT	CASSPDRGPVTGELFF
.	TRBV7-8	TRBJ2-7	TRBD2	TGTGCCAGCAGCTCCCGGGACTACTCCTACGAGCAGTACTTC	CASSSRDYSYEQYF
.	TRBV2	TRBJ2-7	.	TGTGCCAGCAGGCTCAGCCAGCAGGGCCTCCGCGAGCAGTACTTC	CASRLSQQGLREQYF
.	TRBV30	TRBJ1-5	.	TGTGCCTGGAGTGGGGGAGAGCATAGCAATCAGCCCCAGCATTTT	CAWSGGEHSNQPQHF
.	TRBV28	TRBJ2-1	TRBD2	TGTGCCAGCAGTTTCGGCGGGGGCTACAATGAGCAGTTCTTC	CASSFGGGYNEQFF
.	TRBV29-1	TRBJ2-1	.	TGCAGCGTTGGTAGCGCTGAGCAGTTCTTC	CSVGSAEQFF
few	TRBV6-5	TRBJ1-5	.	TGTGCCAGCAGTTACGGGGGCAGGGGTAGGTATCAGCCCCAGCATTTT	CASSYGGRGRYQPQHF
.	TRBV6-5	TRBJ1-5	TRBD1	TGTGCCAGCAGAGGACAGGCCATAACGGAGCCCCAGCATTTT	CASRGQAITEPQHF
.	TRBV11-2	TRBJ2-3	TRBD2	TGTGCCAGCAGCCTCCCGGGACTAGCGGGAGGTAGCACAGATACGCAGTATTTT	CASSLPGLAGGSTDTQYF
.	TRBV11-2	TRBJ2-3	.	TGTGCCAGCAGCTTTAGAGCCTTGGGGGGGCGTGGCACAGATACGCAGTATTTT	CASSFRALGGRGTDTQYF
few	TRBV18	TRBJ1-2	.	TGTGCCAGCTCACCACCGGCGGGGGCTAGCGGCTACACCTTC	CASSPPAGASGYTF
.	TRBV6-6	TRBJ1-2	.	TGTGCCAGCAGTTACCCCCAGGTCGGTGGCTACACCTTC	CASSYPQVGGYTF
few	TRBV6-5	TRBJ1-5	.	TGTGCCAGCAGTTACGGGCAGGATAGAAATCAGCCCCAGCATTTT	CASSYGQDRNQPQHF
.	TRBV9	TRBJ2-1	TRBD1	TGTGCCAGCAGTCACGGGACAGCGGACAATGAGCAGTTCTTC	CASSHGTADNEQFF
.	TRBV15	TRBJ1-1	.	TGTGCCACCAGCAGTCCAAGCACGGGGGGCAGTGGCACTGAAGCTTTCTTT	CATSSPSTGGSGTEAFF
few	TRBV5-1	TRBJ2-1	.	TGCGCCAGCAGCCGCCTAATCCTCAGGGGCTCCTACAATGAGCAGTTCTTC	CASSRLILRGSYNEQFF
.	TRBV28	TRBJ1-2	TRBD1	TGTGCCAGCAACCCCACGCCAGGGGGCTATGGCTACACCTTC	CASNPTPGGYGYTF
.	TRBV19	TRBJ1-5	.	TGTGCCAGTAGTATAATACGGGATCAGCCCCAGCATTTT	CASSIIRDQPQHF
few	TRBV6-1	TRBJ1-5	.	TGTGCCAGCAGTGGATGGCCCCAGGGGTACAATCAGCCCCAGCATTTT	CASSGWPQGYNQPQHF
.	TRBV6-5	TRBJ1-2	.	TGTGCCAGCAGTTTTGGGACATCTAACTATGGCTACACCTTC	CASSFGTSNYGYTF
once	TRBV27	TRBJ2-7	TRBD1	TGTGCCAGCTGGACCGGGACAGGGTACACCTACGAGCAGTACTTC	CASWTGTGYTYEQYF
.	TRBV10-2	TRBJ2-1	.	TGCGCCAGCAGTCCTACAGGTTCGGGTGAGCAGTTCTTC	CASSPTGSGEQFF
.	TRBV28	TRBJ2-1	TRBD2	TGTGCCAGCAGTCAGGGGACTAGCGGGACTCTCTACAATGAGCAGTTCTTC	CASSQGTSGTLYNEQFF
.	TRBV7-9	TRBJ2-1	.	TGTGCCAGCAGCCACAACTACAATGAGCAGTTCTTC	CASSHNYNEQFF
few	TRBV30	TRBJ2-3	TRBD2	TGTGCCTGGAGAACCGGGGGGGCCGGCACAGATACGCAGTATTTT	CAWRTGGAGTDTQYF